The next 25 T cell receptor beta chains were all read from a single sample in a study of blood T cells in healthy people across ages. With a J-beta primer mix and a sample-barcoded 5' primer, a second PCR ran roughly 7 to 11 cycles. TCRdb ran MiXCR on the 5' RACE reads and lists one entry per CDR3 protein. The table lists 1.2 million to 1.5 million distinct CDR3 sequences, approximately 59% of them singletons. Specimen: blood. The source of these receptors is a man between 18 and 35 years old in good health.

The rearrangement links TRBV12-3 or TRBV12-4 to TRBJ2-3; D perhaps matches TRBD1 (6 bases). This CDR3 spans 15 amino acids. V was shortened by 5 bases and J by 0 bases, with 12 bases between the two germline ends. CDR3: CASSPGTQSTDTQYF. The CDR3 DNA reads TGTGCCAGCAGTCCCGGGACACAGAGCACAGATACGCAGTATTTT.

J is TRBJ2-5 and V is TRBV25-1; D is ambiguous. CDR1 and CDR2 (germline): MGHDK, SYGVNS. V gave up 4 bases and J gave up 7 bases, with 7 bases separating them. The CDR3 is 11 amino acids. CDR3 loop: CASSGMATQYF. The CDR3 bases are TGTGCCAGCAGTGGAATGGCGACCCAGTACTTC.

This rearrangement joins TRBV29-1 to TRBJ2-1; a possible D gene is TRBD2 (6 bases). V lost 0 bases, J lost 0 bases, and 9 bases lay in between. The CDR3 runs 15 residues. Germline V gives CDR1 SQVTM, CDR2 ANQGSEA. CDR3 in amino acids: CSVEDFSGSYNEQFF. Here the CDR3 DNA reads TGCAGCGTTGAAGATTTTAGCGGCTCCTACAATGAGCAGTTCTTC.

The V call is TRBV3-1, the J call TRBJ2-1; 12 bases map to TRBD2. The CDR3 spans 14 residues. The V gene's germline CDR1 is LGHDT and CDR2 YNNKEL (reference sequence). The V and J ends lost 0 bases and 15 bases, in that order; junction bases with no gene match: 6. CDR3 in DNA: TGTGCCAGCAGCCAAGATCTAGCGGGAGGGCCTGCGTTCTTC. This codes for CASSQDLAGGPAFF.

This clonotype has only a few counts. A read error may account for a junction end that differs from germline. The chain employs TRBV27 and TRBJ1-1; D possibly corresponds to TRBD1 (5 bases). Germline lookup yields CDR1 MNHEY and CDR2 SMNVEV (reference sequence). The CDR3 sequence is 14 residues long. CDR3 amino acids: CASSVSGLNTEAFF. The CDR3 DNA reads TGTGCCAGCAGTGTATCGGGGCTGAACACTGAAGCTTTCTTT.

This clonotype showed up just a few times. Here the CDR3 reads CSVEFLDRGAPNEQFF. CDR3 DNA: TGCAGCGTTGAATTTCTAGACAGGGGGGCGCCGAATGAGCAGTTCTTC. The rearrangement links TRBV29-1 to TRBJ2-1; the match to TRBD1 covers 9 bases. Trimming at V came to 2 bases and at J to 7 bases, leaving 12 bases not matched to a gene. Germline CDR1 and CDR2: SQVTM and ANQGSEA. This CDR3 spans 16 amino acids.

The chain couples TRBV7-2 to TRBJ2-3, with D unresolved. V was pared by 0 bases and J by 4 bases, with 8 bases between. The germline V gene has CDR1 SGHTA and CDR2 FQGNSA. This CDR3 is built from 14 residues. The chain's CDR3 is CASSLAGNPDTQYF. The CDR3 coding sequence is TGTGCCAGCAGCTTAGCTGGTAACCCAGATACGCAGTATTTT.

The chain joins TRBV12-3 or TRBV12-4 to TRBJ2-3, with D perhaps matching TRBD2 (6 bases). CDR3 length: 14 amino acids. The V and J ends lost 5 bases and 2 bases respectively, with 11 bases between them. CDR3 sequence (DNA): TGTGCCAGCAGTACGACTAGTCTCACAGATACGCAGTATTTT. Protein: CASSTTSLTDTQYF.

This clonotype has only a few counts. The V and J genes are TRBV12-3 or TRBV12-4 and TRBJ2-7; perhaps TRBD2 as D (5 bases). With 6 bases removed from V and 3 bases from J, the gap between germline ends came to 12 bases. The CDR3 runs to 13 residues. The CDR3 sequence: CASSSRADYEQYF. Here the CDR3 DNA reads TGTGCCAGCAGCTCCCGAGCGGACTACGAGCAGTACTTC.

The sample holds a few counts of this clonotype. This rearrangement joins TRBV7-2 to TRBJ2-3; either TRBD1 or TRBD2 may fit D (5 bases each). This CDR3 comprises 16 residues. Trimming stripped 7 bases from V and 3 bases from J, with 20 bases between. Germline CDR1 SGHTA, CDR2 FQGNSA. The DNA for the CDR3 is TGTGCCAGCATCGCCCTCGCACCGGGGCTGACAGATACGCAGTATTTT. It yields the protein CASIALAPGLTDTQYF.

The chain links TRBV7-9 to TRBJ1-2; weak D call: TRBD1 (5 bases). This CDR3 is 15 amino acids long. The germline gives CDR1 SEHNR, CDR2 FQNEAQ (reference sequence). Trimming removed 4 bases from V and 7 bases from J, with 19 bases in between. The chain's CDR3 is CASSSIGSGHSGYTF. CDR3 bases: TGTGCCAGCAGCTCTATAGGATCAGGGCATAGTGGCTACACCTTC.

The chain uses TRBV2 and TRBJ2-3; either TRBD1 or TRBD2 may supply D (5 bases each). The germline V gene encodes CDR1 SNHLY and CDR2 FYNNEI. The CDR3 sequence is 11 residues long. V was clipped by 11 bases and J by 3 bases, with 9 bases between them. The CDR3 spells CALRGTDTQYF. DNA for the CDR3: TGTGCCCTGAGGGGTACAGATACGCAGTATTTT. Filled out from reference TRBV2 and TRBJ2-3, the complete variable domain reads EPEVTQTPSHQVTQMGQEVILRCVPISNHLYFYWYRQILGQKVEFLVSFYNNEISEKSEIFDDQFSVERPDGSNFTLKIRSTKLEDSAMYFCALRGTDTQYFGPGTRLTVL.

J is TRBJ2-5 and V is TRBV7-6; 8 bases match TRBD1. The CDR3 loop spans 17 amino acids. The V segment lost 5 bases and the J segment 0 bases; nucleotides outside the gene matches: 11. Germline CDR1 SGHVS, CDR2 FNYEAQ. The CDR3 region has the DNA TGTGCCAGCAGCCCCTATCCGACAGGGGAGTACCAAGAGACCCAGTACTTC. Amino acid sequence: CASSPYPTGEYQETQYF.

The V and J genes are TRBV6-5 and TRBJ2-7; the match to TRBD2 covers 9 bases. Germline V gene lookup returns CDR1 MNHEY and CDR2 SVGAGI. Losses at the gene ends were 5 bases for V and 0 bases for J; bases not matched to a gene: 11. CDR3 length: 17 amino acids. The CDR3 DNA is TGTGCCAGCAGTACTGTGGGAGCGGGGGGCCGCTCCTACGAGCAGTACTTC. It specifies CASSTVGAGGRSYEQYF.

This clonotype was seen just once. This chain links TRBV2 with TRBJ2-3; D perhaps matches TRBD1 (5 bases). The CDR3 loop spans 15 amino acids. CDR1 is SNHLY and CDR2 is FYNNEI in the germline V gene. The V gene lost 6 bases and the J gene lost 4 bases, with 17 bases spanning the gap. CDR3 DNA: TGTGCCAGCAGGCCCCAACAGGTAGGGCCAGATACGCAGTATTTT. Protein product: CASRPQQVGPDTQYF.

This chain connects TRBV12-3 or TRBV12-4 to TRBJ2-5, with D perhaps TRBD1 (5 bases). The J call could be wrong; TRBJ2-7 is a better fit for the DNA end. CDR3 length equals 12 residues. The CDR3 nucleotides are TGTGCCAGCAGGTTGGACACAGGCGAGCAGTACTTC. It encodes CASRLDTGEQYF.

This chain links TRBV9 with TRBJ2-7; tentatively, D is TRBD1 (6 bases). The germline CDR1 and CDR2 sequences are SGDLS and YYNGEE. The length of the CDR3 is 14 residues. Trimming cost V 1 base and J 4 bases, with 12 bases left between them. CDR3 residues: CASSVSPDRYEQYF. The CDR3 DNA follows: TGTGCCAGCAGCGTAAGCCCCGACAGGTACGAGCAGTACTTC.

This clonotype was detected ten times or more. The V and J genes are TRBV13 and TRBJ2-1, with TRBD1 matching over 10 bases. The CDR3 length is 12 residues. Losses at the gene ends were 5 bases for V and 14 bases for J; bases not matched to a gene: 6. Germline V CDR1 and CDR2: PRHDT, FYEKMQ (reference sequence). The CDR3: CASSGDRGEKFF. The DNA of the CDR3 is TGTGCCAGCAGCGGGGACAGGGGCGAAAAGTTCTTC. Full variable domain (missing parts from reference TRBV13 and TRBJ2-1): AAGVIQSPRHLIKEKRETATLKCYPIPRHDTVYWYQQGPGQDPQFLISFYEKMQSDKGSIPDRFSAQQFSDYHSELNMSSLELGDSALYFCASSGDRGEKFFGPGTRLTVL.

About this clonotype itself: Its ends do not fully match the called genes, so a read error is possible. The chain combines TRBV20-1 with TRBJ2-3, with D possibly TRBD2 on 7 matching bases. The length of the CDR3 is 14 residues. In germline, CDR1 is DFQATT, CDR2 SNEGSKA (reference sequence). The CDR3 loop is CGAPHGGGGDTQYF. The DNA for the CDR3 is TGCGGTGCTCCCCACGGGGGAGGGGGAGATACGCAGTATTTT.

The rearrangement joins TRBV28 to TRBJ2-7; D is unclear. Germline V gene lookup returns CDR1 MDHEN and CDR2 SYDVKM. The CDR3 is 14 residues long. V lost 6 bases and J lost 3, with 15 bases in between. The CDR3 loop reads CASSPDTYYYEQYF. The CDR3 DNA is TGTGCCAGCAGCCCTGACACATACTACTACGAGCAGTACTTC.

The CDR3 sequence: CASSFQHGQPSGYTF. CDR3 bases: TGTGCCAGCAGTTTCCAGCACGGGCAACCCAGCGGCTACACCTTC. The rearrangement joins TRBV27 to TRBJ1-2; D unclear. Trimming left V 3 bases short and J 8 bases short, with 19 bases between. CDR1 and CDR2 (germline): MNHEY, SMNVEV (reference sequence). The CDR3 loop spans 15 amino acids.

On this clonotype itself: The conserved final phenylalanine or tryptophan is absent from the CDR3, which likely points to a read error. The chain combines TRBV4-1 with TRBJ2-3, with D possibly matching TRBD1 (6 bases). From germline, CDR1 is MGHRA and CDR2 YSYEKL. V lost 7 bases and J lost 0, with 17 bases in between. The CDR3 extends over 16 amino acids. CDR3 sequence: CASTELQGTSTDTQYI. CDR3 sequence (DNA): TGCGCCAGCACCGAATTACAGGGTACTAGCACAGATACGCAGTATATT.

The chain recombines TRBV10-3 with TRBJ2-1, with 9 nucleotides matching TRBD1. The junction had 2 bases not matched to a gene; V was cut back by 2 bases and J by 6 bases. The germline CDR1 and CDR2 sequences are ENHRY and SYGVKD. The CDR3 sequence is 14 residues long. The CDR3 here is CAISEDRGFNEQFF. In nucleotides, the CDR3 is TGTGCCATCAGTGAGGACAGGGGGTTCAATGAGCAGTTCTTC.

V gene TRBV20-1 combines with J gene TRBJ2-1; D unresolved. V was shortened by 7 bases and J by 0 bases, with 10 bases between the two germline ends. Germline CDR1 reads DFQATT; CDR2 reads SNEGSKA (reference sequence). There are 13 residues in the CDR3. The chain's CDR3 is CSGGSPSYNEQFF. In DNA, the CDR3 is TGCAGTGGAGGCTCCCCCTCCTACAATGAGCAGTTCTTC.

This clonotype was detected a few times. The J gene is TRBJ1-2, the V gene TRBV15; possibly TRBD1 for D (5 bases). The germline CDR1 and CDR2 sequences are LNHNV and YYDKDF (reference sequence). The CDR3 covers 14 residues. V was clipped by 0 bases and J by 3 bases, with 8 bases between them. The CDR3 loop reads CATSRDLQDYGYTF. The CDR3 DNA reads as TGTGCCACCAGCAGAGATCTACAGGACTATGGCTACACCTTC.